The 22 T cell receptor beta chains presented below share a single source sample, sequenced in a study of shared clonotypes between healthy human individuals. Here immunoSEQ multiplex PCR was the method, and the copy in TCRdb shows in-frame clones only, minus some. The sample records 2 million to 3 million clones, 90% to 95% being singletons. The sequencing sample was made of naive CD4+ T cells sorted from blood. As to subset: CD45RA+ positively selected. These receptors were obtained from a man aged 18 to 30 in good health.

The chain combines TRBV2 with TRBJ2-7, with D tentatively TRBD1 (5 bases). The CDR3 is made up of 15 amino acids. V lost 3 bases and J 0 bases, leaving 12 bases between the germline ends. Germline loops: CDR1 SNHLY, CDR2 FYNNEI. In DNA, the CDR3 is TGTGCCAGCAGTGAGAAGACAGTCAGCTCCTACGAGCAGTACTTC. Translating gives CASSEKTVSSYEQYF.

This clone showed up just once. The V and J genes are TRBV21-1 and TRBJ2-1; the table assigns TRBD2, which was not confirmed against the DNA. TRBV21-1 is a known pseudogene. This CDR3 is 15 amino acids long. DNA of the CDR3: TGTGCCAGCACCTTTCGGGCGGGCCTTTACAATGAGCAGTTCTTC. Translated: CASTFRAGLYNEQFF.

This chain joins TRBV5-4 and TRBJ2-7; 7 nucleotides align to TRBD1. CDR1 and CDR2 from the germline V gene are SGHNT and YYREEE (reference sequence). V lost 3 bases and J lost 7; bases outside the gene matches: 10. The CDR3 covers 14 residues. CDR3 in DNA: TGTGCCAGCAGCTCTGGGGCAGGGGGTGCGGAGCAGTACTTC. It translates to CASSSGAGGAEQYF.

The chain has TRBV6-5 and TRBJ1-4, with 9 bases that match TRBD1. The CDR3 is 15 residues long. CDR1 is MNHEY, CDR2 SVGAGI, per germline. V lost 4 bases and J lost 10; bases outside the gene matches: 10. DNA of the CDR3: TGTGCCAGCAGTTTAGAGGCGGGACAGGGTGGAAAACTGTTTTTT. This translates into CASSLEAGQGGKLFF.

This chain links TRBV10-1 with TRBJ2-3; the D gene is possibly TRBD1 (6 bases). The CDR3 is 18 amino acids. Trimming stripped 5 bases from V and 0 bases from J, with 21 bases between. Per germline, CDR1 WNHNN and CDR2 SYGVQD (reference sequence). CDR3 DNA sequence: TGCGCCAGCAGTCGGACAGTCGGGACCACGGGGAGCACAGATACGCAGTATTTT. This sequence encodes CASSRTVGTTGSTDTQYF.

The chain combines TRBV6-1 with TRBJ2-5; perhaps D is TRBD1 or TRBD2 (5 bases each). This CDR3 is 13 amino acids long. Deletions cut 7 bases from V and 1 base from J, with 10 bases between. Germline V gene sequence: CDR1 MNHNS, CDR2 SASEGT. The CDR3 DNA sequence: TGTGCCAGCAACCGGGGCCTCCAAGAGACCCAGTACTTC. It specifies CASNRGLQETQYF.

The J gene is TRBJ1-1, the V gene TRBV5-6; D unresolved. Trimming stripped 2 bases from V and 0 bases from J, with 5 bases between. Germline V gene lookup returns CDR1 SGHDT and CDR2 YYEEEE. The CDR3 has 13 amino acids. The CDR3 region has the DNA TGTGCCAGCAGCTTCGATCTGAACACTGAAGCTTTCTTT. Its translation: CASSFDLNTEAFF.

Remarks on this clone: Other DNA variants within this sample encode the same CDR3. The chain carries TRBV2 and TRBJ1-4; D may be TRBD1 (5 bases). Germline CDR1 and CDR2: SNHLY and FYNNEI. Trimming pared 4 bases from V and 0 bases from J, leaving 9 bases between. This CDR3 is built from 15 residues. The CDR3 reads CASSASGATNEKLFF. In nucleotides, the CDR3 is TGTGCCAGCAGTGCATCGGGGGCAACTAATGAAAAACTGTTTTTT.

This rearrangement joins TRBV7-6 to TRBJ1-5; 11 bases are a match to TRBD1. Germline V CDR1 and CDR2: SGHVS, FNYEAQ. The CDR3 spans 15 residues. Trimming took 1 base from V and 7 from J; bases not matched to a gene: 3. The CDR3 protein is CASSLGTGGGQPQHF. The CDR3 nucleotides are TGTGCCAGCAGCTTAGGGACAGGGGGCGGGCAGCCCCAGCATTTT.

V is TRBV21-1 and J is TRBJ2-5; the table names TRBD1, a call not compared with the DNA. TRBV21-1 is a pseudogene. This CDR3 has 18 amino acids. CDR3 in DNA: TGTGCCAGCAGTCGATGGGACAGCAAAATCGTTCCCCAAGAGACCCAGTACTTC. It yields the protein CASSRWDSKIVPQETQYF.

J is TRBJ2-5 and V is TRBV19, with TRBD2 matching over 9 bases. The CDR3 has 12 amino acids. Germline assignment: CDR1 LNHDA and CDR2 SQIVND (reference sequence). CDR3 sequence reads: CAASGDQETQYF. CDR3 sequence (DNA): TGTGCGGCTAGCGGGGATCAAGAGACCCAGTACTTC.

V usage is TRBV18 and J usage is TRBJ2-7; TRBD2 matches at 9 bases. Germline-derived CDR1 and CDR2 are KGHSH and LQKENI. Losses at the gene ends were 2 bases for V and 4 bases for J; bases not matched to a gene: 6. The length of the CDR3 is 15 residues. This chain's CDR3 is CASSPNILAGYEQYF. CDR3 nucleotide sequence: TGTGCCAGCTCACCAAATATACTAGCGGGTTACGAGCAGTACTTC.

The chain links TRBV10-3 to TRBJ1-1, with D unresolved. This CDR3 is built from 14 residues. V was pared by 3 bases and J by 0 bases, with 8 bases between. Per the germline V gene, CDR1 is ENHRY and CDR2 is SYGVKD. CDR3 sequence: CAISDHALNTEAFF. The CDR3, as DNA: TGTGCCATCAGTGACCACGCTTTGAACACTGAAGCTTTCTTT.

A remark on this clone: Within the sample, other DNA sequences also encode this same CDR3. CDR3 amino acids: CASSFRGQPQHF. CDR3 coding DNA: TGTGCCAGCAGTTTTCGGGGACAGCCCCAGCATTTT. The rearrangement links TRBV27 to TRBJ1-5; no reliable D call. Germline assignment: CDR1 MNHEY and CDR2 SMNVEV (reference sequence). Trimming pared 3 bases from V and 7 bases from J, leaving 7 bases between. The CDR3 sequence is 12 residues long.

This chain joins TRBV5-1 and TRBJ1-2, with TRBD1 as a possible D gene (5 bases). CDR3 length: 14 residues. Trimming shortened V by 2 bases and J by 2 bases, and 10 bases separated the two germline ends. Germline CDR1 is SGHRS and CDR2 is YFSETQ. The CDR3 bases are TGCGCCAGCAGCTTAATAGGGGACAACTATGGCTACACCTTC. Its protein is CASSLIGDNYGYTF.

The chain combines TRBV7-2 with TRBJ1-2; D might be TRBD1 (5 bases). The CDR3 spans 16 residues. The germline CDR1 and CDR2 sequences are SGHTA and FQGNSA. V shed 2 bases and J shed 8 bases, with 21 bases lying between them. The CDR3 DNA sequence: TGTGCCAGCAGCTTAAACGGGGGTACCGCGGCGGGAGGCTACACCTTC. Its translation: CASSLNGGTAAGGYTF. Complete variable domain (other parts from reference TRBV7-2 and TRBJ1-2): GAGVSQSPSNKVTEKGKDVELRCDPISGHTALYWYRQSLGQGLEFLIYFQGNSAPDKSGLPSDRFSAERTGGSVSTLTIQRTQQEDSAVYLCASSLNGGTAAGGYTFGSGTRLTVV.

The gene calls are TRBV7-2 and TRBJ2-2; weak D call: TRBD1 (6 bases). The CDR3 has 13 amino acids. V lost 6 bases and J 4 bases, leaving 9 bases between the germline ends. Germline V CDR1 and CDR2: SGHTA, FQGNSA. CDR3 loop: CASRDRVTGELFF. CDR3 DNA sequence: TGTGCCAGCAGGGACAGAGTCACCGGGGAGCTGTTTTTT.

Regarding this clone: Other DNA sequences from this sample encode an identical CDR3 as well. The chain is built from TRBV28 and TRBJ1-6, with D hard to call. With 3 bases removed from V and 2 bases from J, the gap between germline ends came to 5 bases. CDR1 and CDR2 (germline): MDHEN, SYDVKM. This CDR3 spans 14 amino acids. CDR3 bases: TGTGCCAGCAGTTTCCGGCCCTATAATTCACCCCTCCACTTT. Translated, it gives CASSFRPYNSPLHF. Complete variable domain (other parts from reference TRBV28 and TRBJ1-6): DVKVTQSSRYLVKRTGEKVFLECVQDMDHENMFWYRQDPGLGLRLIYFSYDVKMKEKGDIPEGYSVSREKKERFSLILESASTNQTSMYLCASSFRPYNSPLHFGNGTRLTVT.

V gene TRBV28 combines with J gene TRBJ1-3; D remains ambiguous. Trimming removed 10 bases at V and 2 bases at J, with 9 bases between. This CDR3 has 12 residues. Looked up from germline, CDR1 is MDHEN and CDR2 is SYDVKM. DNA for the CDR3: TGTGCCACCGGTCCGGCTGGAAACACCATATATTTT. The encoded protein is CATGPAGNTIYF.

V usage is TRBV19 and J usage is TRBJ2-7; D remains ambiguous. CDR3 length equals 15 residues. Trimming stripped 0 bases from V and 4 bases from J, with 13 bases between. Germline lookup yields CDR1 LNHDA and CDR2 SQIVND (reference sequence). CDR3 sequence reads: CASSIDSLGGYEQYF. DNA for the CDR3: TGTGCCAGTAGTATAGATTCCCTGGGTGGTTACGAGCAGTACTTC. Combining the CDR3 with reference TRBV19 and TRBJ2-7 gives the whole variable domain DGGITQSPKYLFRKEGQNVTLSCEQNLNHDAMYWYRQDPGQGLRLIYYSQIVNDFQKGDIAEGYSVSREKKESFPLTVTSAQKNPTAFYLCASSIDSLGGYEQYFGPGTRLTVT.

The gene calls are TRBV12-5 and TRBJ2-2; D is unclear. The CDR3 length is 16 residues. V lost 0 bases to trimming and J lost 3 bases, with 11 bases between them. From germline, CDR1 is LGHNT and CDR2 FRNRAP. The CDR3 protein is CASGLVGGPYTGELFF. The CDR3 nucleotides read TGTGCTAGTGGTTTGGTAGGCGGACCCTACACCGGGGAGCTGTTTTTT.

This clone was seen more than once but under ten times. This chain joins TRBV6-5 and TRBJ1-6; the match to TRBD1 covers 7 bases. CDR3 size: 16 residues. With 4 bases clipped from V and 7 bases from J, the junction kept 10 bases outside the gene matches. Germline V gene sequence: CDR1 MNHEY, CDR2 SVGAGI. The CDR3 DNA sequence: TGTGCCAGCAGTTCGGGTTGGCAGGGGGGGAATTCACCCCTCCACTTT. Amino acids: CASSSGWQGGNSPLHF.